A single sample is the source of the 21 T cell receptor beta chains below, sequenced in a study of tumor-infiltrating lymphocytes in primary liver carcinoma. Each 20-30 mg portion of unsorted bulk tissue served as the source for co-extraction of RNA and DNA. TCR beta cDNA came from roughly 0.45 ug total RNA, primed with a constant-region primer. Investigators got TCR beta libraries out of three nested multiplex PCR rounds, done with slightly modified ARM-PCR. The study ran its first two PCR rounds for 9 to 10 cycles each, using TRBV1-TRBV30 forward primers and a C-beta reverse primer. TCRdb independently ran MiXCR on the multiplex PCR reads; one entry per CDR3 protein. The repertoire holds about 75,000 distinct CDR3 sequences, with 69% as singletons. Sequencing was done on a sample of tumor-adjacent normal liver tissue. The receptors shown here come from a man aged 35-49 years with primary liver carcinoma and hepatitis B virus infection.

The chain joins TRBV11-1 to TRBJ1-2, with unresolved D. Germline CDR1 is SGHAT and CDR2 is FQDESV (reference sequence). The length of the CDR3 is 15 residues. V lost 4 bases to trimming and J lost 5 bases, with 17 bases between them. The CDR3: CASSSGNQGLYGYTF. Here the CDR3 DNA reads TGTGCCAGCAGCTCGGGTAACCAAGGGCTGTATGGCTACACCTTC.

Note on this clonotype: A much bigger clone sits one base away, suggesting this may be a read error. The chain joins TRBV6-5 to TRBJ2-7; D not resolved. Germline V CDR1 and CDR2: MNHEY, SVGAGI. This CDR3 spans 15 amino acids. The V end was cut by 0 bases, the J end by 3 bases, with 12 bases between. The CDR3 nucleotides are TGTGCCAGCAGTTACTCCTTGAACAGATACTACGAGCAGTACTTC. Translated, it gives CASSYSLNRYYEQYF.

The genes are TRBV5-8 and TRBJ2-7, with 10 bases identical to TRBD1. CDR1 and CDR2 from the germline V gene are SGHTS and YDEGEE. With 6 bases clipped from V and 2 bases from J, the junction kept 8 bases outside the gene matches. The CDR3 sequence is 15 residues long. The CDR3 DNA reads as TGTGCCAGCAACTTACACGGACAGGGGGCCTACGAGCAGTACTTC. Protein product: CASNLHGQGAYEQYF. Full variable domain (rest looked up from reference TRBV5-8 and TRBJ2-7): EAGVTQSPTHLIKTRGQQATLRCSPISGHTSVYWYQQALGLGLQFLLWYDEGEERNRGNFPPRFSGRQFPNYSSELNVNALELEDSALYLCASNLHGQGAYEQYFGPGTRLTVT.

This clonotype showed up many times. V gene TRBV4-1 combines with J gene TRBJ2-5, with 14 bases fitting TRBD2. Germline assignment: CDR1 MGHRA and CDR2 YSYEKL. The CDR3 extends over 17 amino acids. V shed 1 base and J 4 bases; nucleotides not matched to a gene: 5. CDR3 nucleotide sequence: TGCGCCAGCAGCCAAGGACTAGCGGGAGGGAGGGGAGAGACCCAGTACTTC. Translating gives CASSQGLAGGRGETQYF.

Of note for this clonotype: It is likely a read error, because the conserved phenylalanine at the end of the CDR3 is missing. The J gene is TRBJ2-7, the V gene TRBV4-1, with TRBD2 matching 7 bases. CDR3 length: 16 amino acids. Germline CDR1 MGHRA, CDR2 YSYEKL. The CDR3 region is CVSSQEWREMWYDQYL. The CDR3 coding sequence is TGCGTCAGCAGCCAAGAGTGGCGGGAGATGTGGTACGATCAGTACTTA.

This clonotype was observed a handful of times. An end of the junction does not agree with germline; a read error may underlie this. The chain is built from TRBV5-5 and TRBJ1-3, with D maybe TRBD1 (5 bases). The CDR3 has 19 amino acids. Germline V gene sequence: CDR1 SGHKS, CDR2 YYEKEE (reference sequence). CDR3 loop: CTSSSTPRDSRFAGNIIYF. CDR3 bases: TGTACCAGCAGTTCAACGCCTCGGGACTCAAGGTTTGCGGGAAACATCATATATTTT.

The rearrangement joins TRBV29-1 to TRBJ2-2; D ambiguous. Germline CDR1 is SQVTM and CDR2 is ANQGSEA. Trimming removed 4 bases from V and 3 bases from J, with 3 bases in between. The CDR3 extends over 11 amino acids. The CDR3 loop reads CSVADTGELFF. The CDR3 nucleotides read TGCAGCGTTGCTGACACCGGGGAGCTGTTTTTT.

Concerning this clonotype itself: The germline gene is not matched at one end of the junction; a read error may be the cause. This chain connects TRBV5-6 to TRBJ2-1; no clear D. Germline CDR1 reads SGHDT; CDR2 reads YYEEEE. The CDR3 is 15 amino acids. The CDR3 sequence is CASRSDPGSYNVQFF. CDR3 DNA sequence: TGTGCCAGCAGATCCGACCCGGGCTCCTACAATGTGCAGTTCTTC.

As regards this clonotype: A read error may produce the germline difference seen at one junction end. CDR3 coding DNA: TGTACCAGCAGCTTTGAATTCCAGGGTACCGAGACCCAATACTTC. It codes for CTSSFEFQGTETQYF. The V and J genes are TRBV11-2 and TRBJ2-5; TRBD1 might be the D (5 bases). The CDR3 totals 15 residues. The germline V gene encodes CDR1 SGHAT and CDR2 FQNNGV.

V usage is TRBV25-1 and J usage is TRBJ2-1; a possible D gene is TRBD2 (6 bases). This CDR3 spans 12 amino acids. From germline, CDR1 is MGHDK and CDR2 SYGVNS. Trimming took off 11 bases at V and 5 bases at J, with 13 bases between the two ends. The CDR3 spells CAGTGVHNEQFF. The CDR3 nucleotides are TGTGCCGGCACGGGGGTGCACAATGAGCAGTTCTTC.

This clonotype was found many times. CDR3 nucleotide sequence: TGCGCCAGCAGCCAAGAAGCTTGGACAGGGGAGGAGACCCAGTACTTC. This translates into CASSQEAWTGEETQYF. The rearrangement joins TRBV4-3 to TRBJ2-5; 9 bases match TRBD1. Germline CDR1 LGHNA, CDR2 YSLEER. With V trimmed by 0 bases and J by 5 bases, 7 bases remained unmatched. The CDR3 is made up of 16 amino acids.

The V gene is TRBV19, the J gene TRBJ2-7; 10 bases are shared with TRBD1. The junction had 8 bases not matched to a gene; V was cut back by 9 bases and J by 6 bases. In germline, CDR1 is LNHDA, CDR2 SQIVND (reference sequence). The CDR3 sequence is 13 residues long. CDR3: CARGRDRGREQYF. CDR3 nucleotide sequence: TGTGCCAGAGGCCGGGACAGGGGACGCGAGCAGTACTTC. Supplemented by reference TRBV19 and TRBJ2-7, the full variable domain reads DGGITQSPKYLFRKEGQNVTLSCEQNLNHDAMYWYRQDPGQGLRLIYYSQIVNDFQKGDIAEGYSVSREKKESFPLTVTSAQKNPTAFYLCARGRDRGREQYFGPGTRLTVT.

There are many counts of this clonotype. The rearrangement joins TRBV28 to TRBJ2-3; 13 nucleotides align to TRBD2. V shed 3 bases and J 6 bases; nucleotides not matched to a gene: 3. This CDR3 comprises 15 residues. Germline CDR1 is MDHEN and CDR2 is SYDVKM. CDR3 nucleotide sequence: TGTGCCAGCAGTTTGGCGGGACTAGCGGGGGATACGCAGTATTTT. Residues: CASSLAGLAGDTQYF.

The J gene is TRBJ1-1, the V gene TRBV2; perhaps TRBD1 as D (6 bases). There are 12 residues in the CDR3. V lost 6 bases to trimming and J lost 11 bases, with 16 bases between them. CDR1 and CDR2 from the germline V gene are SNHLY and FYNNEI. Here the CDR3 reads CASRGAVPDAFF. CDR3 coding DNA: TGTGCCAGCAGGGGGGCCGTACCGGATGCTTTCTTT.

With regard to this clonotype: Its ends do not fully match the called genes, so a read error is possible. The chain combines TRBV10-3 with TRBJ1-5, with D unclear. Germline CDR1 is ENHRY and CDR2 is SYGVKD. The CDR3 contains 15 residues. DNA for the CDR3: TGTGCCATCAGTGATCCCGGACTCAATAATAAGCCCCAGCACTTT. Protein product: CAISDPGLNNKPQHF.

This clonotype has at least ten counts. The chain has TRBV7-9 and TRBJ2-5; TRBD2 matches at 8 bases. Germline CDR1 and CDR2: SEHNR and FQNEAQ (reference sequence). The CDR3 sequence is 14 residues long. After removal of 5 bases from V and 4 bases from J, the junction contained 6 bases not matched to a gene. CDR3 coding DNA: TGTGCCAGCAGCCCAGGGCTAGCGGGAGAGACCCAGTACTTC. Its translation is CASSPGLAGETQYF. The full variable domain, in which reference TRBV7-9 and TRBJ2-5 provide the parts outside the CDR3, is DTGVSQNPRHKITKRGQNVTFRCDPISEHNRLYWYRQTLGQGPEFLTYFQNEAQLEKSRLLSDRFSAERPKGSFSTLEIQRTEQGDSAMYLCASSPGLAGETQYFGPGTRLLVL.

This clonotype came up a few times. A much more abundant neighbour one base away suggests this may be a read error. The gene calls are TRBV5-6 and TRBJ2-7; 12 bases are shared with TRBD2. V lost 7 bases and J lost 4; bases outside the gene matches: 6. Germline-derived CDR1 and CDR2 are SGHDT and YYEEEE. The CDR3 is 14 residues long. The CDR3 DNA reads TGTGCCAGCCGGACTAGCGGGAATCCATACGAGCAGTACTTC. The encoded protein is CASRTSGNPYEQYF.

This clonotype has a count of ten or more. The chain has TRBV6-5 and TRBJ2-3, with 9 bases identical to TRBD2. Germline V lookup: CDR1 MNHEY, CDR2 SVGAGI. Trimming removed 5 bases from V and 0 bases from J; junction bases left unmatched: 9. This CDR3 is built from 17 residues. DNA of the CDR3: TGTGCCAGCAGTGCCGGGACTAGCCTTGCTAGCACAGATACGCAGTATTTT. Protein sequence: CASSAGTSLASTDTQYF.

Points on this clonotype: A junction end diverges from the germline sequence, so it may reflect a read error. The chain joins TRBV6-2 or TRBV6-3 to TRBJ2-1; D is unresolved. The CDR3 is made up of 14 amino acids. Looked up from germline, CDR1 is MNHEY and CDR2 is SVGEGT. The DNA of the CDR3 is TGTGCCAGCAGCGCTTTAGGACGGTACAATGAGCACTTCTTC. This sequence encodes CASSALGRYNEHFF.

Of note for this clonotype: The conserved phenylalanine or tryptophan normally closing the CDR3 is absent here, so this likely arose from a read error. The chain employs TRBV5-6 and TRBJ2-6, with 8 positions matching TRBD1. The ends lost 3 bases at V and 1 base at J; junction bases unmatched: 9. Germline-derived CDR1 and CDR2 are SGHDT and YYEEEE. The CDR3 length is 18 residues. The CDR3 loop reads CASSSRTGWLSGANVLTL. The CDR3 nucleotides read TGTGCCAGCAGCTCGCGGACAGGGTGGCTTTCTGGGGCCAACGTCCTGACTTTA.

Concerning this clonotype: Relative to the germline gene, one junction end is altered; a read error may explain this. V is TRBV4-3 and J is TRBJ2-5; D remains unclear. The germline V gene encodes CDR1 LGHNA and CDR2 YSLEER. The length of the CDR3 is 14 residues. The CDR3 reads CASSQHSAQDTQYF. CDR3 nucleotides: TGCGCCAGCAGCCAGCACAGTGCCCAAGACACCCAGTACTTC.